This entry features one T cell receptor beta chain sequence. What it binds is not known. The CDR3 spans 17 residues. V was cut by 5 bases and J by 4 bases, with 21 bases left in between. Germline CDR1 reads SGHAT; CDR2 reads FQNNGV. This entry belongs to a study of cytomegalovirus exposure and HLA in healthy donors. In the study overall: In a later analysis, it was reported that the roughly 120 validation repertoires had been produced on the same platform as the 550 to 850 repertoires belonging to the first cohort.

Study results and limitations: Later, an analysis found that TCR clusters from the first cohort tended to co-occur in the roughly 110 validation repertoires. Researchers catalogued roughly 170 TCR beta chains as cytomegalovirus-associated.

Sequencing was performed with immunoSEQ multiplex PCR; in TCRdb, only in-frame clones are kept and a portion is missing. The sample has about 130,000 clones, nearly 90% seen once. The sequenced material came from PBMCs. The source of this sequence is a woman between 18 and 30 years old in good health and CMV-seropositive. V is TRBV11-2 and J is TRBJ2-1; maybe TRBD2 (5 bases). CDR3 loop: CASSPGSRGSAYNEQFF. The CDR3 region has the DNA TGTGCCAGCAGCCCTGGTAGTCGAGGGTCGGCGTACAATGAGCAGTTCTTC. The whole variable domain, filled in from reference TRBV11-2 and TRBJ2-1, reads EAGVAQSPRYKIIEKRQSVAFWCNPISGHATLYWYQQILGQGPKLLIQFQNNGVVDDSQLPKDRFSAERLKGVDSTLKIQPAKLEDSAVYLCASSPGSRGSAYNEQFFGPGTRLTVL.